Listed here is a single TCR beta chain. Its antigen is undetermined. RNA in amounts of 0.5 to 1 ug was reverse transcribed with random hexamers. Amplification of TCR beta CDR3 was carried out by immunoSEQ multiplex PCR, which covered 54 Vbeta and 13 Jbeta segments. TCRdb reprocessed the immunoSEQ multiplex PCR reads with MiXCR, giving one entry per CDR3 protein. Of some 300,000 distinct CDR3 sequences detected, 75% to 90% appear once; the ten largest clones hold roughly 0.2%. Multiple sclerosis controls were treatment-naive patients with stable or active relapsing-remitting disease. The data were obtained in a study of CD8 T cells in Susac syndrome. Study results and limitations: Only a relatively small number of individuals were included in the TCR sequencing and HLA analysis.

Germline CDR1 is MGHRA and CDR2 is YSYEKL. CDR3 length: 17 amino acids. V gave up 5 bases and J gave up 5 bases; unmatched junction bases: 15. The clonotype was recovered from a human donor with multiple sclerosis. The sequenced sample consisted of CD8+ T cells from PBMCs. The gene calls are TRBV4-1 and TRBJ2-1; TRBD1 agrees at 7 bases. The CDR3 region is CASSKGGLGQLNNEQFF. CDR3 in DNA: TGCGCCAGCAGCAAAGGGGGATTGGGACAGCTTAACAATGAGCAGTTCTTC.